The T cell receptor (beta chain) described here comes from a study of cytomegalovirus exposure and HLA in healthy donors. Study conclusions and caveats: TCR beta V segments were, for the most part, productive about 87% or about 30% of the time in an earlier analysis. In most subjects, TCR beta sequences reportedly gave accurate predictions of HLA-A and HLA-B alleles.

As regards this clone: Its antigen is undetermined.

Primers for the PCR totalled 60 Vbeta and 13 Jbeta. TCRdb keeps only in-frame clones here, not all; method: immunoSEQ multiplex PCR. The sample yields some 120,000 clones, roughly four fifths seen once. This CDR3 has 13 amino acids. The germline gives CDR1 SQVTM, CDR2 ANQGSEA. Trimming at V came to 4 bases and at J to 5 bases, leaving 5 bases not matched to a gene. Specimen: PBMCs. The TCR sequence derives from a man aged 25 to 45 in good health and CMV-seronegative. V is TRBV29-1 and J is TRBJ2-7; 10 bases line up with TRBD1. DNA of the CDR3: TGCAGCGTTGGGACAGGGGGTTATAACGAGCAGTACTTC. Translation: CSVGTGGYNEQYF.